This T cell receptor beta chain is drawn from a study of Ad26.COV2.S vaccination and SARS-CoV-2 variants. V dropped 3 bases and J dropped 3 bases, with 12 bases sitting between them. Germline V gene sequence: CDR1 MNHNS, CDR2 SASEGT. The CDR3 extends over 16 amino acids. The sample holds one count of this clone. Treatment noted: 19 received Ad26.COV2.S at low or high dose, single or two shots; several received placebo; per-sample allocation not given. Day 63 following the first vaccine or placebo injection was when the samples were taken. Clones were read by immunoSEQ multiplex PCR, and TCRdb kept only the in-frame ones, dropping some. This sample has 300,000 to 350,000 clones, with 75% to 90% found just once.

The input for sequencing was peripheral blood, taken in a trial of Ad26.COV2.S vaccine versus placebo. The receptor was derived from a person between 18 and 59 years old who received the Ad26.COV2.S COVID-19 vaccine or a placebo. The chain uses TRBV6-1 and TRBJ2-6; D remains unclear. CDR3 nucleotide sequence: TGTGCCAGCAGTGACAGTTGGGCTAATGGGGCCAACGTCCTGACTTTC. This sequence encodes CASSDSWANGANVLTF.